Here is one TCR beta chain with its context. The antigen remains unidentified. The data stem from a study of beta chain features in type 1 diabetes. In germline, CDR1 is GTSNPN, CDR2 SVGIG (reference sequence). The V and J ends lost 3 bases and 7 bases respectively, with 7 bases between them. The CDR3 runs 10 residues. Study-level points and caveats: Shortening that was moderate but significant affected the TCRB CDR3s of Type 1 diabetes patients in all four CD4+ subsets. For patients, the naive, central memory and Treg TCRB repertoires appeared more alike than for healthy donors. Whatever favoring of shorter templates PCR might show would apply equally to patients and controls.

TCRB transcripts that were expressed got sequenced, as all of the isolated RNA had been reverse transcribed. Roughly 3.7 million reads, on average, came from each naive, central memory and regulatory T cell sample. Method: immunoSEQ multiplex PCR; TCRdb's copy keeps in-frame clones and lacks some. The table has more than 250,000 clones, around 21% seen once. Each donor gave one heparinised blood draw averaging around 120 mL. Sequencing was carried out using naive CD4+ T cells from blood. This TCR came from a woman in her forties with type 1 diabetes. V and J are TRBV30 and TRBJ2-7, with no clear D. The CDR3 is CAWSKREQYF. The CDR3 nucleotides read TGTGCCTGGAGCAAGCGAGAGCAGTACTTC.